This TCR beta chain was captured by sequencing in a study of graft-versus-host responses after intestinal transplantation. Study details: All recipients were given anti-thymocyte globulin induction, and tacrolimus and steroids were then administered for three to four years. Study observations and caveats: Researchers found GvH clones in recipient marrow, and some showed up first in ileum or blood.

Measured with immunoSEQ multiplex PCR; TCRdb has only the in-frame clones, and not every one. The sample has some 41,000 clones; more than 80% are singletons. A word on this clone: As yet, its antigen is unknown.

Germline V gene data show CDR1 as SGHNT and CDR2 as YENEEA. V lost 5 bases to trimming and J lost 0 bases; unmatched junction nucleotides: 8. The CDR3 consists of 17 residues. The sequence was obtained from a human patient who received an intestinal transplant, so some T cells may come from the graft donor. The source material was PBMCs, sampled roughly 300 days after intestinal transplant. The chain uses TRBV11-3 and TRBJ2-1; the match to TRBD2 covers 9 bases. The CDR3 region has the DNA TGTGCCAGCAGCCCCCATAGCGGGGGAAGCTCCTACAATGAGCAGTTCTTC. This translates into CASSPHSGGSSYNEQFF. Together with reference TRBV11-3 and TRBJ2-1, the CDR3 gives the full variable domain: EAGVVQSPRYKIIEKKQPVAFWCNPISGHNTLYWYLQNLGQGPELLIRYENEEAVDDSQLPKDRFSAERLKGVDSTLKIQPAELGDSAVYLCASSPHSGGSSYNEQFFGPGTRLTVL.